This is a list of T cell receptor beta chains from one sample in a study of blood T cell repertoires in COVID-19. Profiling relied on immunoSEQ multiplex PCR, and the TCRdb table lists in-frame clones only, not all of them. The sample has about 87,000 clones, approximately 85% seen once. Material: peripheral blood. The receptors derive from a woman older than 75 with COVID-19, enrolled during active disease. Both conserved end residues are part of each CDR3.

CASTWDRGDGYTF	TRBV2	TRBJ1-2
CASSVQREVSGELFF	TRBV9	TRBJ2-2
CASSLSGSTDTQYF	TRBV5-1	TRBJ2-3
CASSVETGFRSGNTIYF	TRBV6-4	TRBJ1-3
CASSRSGTSSGANVLTF	TRBV3-1/TRBV3-2	TRBJ2-6
CASSFSGESYEQYF	TRBV13	TRBJ2-7
CAISGIGGPGPYNEQFF	TRBV10-3	TRBJ2-1
CASSPTGSNTDTQYF	TRBV18	TRBJ2-3
CAISEARASYNSPLHF	TRBV10-3	TRBJ1-6
CASSLGPIGTGAGELFF	TRBV11-3	TRBJ2-2
CASSKYATNEKLFF	TRBV18	TRBJ1-4
CSVEDRGSGYGYTF	TRBV29-1	TRBJ1-2
CATSRAGGSYEQYF	TRBV15	TRBJ2-7
CASSFSRDSYGYTF	TRBV28	TRBJ1-2
CASSLTGGELFF	TRBV18	TRBJ2-2
CSVATLSGQGRNTIYF	TRBV29-1	TRBJ1-3
CASSTAGQPYGYTF	TRBV7-9	TRBJ1-2